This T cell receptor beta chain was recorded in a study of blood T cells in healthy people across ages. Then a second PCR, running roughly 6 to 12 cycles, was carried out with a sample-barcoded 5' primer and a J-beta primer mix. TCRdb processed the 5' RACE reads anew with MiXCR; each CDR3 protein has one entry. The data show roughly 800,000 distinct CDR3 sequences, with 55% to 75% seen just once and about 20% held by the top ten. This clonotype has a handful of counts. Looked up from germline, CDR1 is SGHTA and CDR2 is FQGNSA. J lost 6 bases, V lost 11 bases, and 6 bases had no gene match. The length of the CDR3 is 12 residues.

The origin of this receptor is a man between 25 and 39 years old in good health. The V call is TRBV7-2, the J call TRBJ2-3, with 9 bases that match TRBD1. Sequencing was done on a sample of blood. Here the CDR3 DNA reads TGTGCCGCCGGACAGGGGTGGGATACGCAGTATTTT. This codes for CAAGQGWDTQYF.